This is a list of T cell receptor beta chains from one sample in a study of identical twins. TCRdb redid the calling of the 5' RACE reads with MiXCR, one entry per CDR3 protein. The table shows about 530,000 distinct CDR3 sequences, with about 20% occurring only once. These data were also reused for a study on yellow fever vaccine responses in identical twins.

Sequenced: CD4+ T cells sorted from blood. These receptors were collected from a woman between 18 and 29 years old in good health. Both conserved end residues are part of each CDR3. Each record gives: V gene, clone size, J gene, D gene, CDR3 protein, CDR3 DNA. D genes are given only for firm matches. Size is omitted from some rows. Given values are once, few, many or a class for expanded clones.

TRBV19	.	TRBJ1-5	TRBD1	CASLPTGYSNQPQHF	TGTGCCAGTTTGCCGACAGGGTATAGCAATCAGCCCCAGCATTTT
TRBV12-3/TRBV12-4	.	TRBJ2-7	TRBD1	CASSLDRTAQYEQYF	TGTGCCAGCAGTTTGGACAGGACGGCTCAGTACGAGCAGTACTTC
TRBV29-1	.	TRBJ2-5	.	CSVLGPQETQYF	TGCAGCGTTCTGGGACCCCAAGAGACCCAGTACTTC
TRBV28	few	TRBJ2-1	TRBD1	CASRTGSNYNEQFF	TGTGCCAGCAGGACAGGGTCAAACTACAATGAGCAGTTCTTC
TRBV10-3	.	TRBJ2-1	.	CAISESREPYNEQFF	TGTGCCATCAGTGAGTCCAGGGAACCCTACAATGAGCAGTTCTTC
TRBV10-3	.	TRBJ2-2	.	CATADGRANTGELFF	TGTGCCACCGCTGATGGCCGCGCGAACACCGGGGAGCTGTTTTTT
TRBV12-3/TRBV12-4	.	TRBJ2-5	TRBD2	CASSLGSSRGVVETQYF	TGTGCCAGCAGTTTAGGATCCAGCCGGGGGGTAGTGGAGACCCAGTACTTC
TRBV2	few	TRBJ2-2	TRBD2	CASKASGRPTGELFF	TGTGCCAGCAAGGCTAGCGGGAGGCCCACCGGGGAGCTGTTTTTT
TRBV5-1	many	TRBJ1-5	TRBD1	CASSPGTGLNQPQHF	TGCGCCAGCAGTCCCGGGACAGGTCTCAATCAGCCCCAGCATTTT
TRBV20-1	.	TRBJ1-6	TRBD1	CSASGTGKSPLHF	TGCAGTGCTAGCGGGACAGGGAAATCACCCCTCCACTTT
TRBV20-1	few	TRBJ1-1	.	CSAIFGQPVGTEAFF	TGCAGTGCTATTTTCGGACAGCCGGTCGGGACTGAAGCTTTCTTT
TRBV12-3/TRBV12-4	.	TRBJ2-2	TRBD1	CASSPYQGALTGELFF	TGTGCCAGCAGTCCGTACCAGGGGGCGCTTACCGGGGAGCTGTTTTTT
TRBV24-1	few	TRBJ2-1	.	CATEINEQFF	TGTGCCACCGAAATCAATGAGCAGTTCTTC
TRBV28	few	TRBJ2-7	TRBD2	CASSLASSGSSYEQYF	TGTGCCAGCAGTCTAGCCTCTAGCGGGAGCTCCTACGAGCAGTACTTC
TRBV20-1	.	TRBJ1-1	.	CSASLPMNTEAFF	TGCAGTGCTAGCTTGCCCATGAACACTGAAGCTTTCTTT
TRBV12-3/TRBV12-4	.	TRBJ1-5	.	CASRPGKINQPQHF	TGTGCCAGCAGGCCCGGGAAAATAAATCAGCCCCAGCATTTT
TRBV4-1	.	TRBJ1-2	.	CASSPGQQINYGYTF	TGCGCCAGCAGCCCCGGACAGCAAATTAACTATGGCTACACCTTC
TRBV4-1	.	TRBJ1-4	.	CASSWWGEKLFF	TGCGCCAGCAGTTGGTGGGGTGAAAAACTGTTTTTT
TRBV2	.	TRBJ1-2	.	CASKFGERGYTF	TGTGCCAGCAAGTTCGGGGAACGAGGCTACACCTTC
TRBV24-1	.	TRBJ2-1	.	CATSASTNTYNEQFF	TGTGCCACCAGTGCGTCAACGAACACCTACAATGAGCAGTTCTTC
TRBV12-3/TRBV12-4	few	TRBJ2-2	.	CASSLSGGELFF	TGTGCCAGCAGTCTTTCTGGGGGGGAGCTGTTTTTT
TRBV4-1	.	TRBJ2-1	TRBD2	CASRGALAGTEQFF	TGCGCCAGCCGGGGGGCACTAGCGGGGACGGAGCAGTTCTTC
TRBV4-2	.	TRBJ2-6	TRBD1	CASSQDGTGLSSGANVLTF	TGTGCCAGCAGCCAAGACGGGACAGGGTTGAGCTCTGGGGCCAACGTCCTGACTTTC
TRBV7-3	.	TRBJ2-1	.	CASSRHAPGQSNEQFF	TGTGCCAGCAGCCGACACGCCCCGGGACAAAGTAATGAGCAGTTCTTC
TRBV10-3	.	TRBJ2-1	.	CAISEGSGGRHNEQFF	TGTGCCATCAGTGAGGGTTCCGGGGGGCGGCACAATGAGCAGTTCTTC
TRBV10-3	few	TRBJ2-3	TRBD2	CATKLAGGPGDTQYF	TGTGCCACTAAACTAGCGGGAGGGCCGGGAGATACGCAGTATTTT
TRBV11-2	.	TRBJ2-7	TRBD2	CASSRGTGTSGTTYEQYF	TGTGCCAGCAGCAGAGGAACCGGGACTAGCGGGACGACCTACGAGCAGTACTTC
TRBV5-8	few	TRBJ1-5	.	CASSSYKSGNQPQHF	TGTGCCAGCAGCTCTTATAAGTCTGGAAATCAGCCCCAGCATTTT
TRBV29-1	.	TRBJ2-7	TRBD1	CSVGQGVTYEQYF	TGCAGCGTGGGACAGGGGGTCACCTACGAGCAGTACTTC
TRBV24-1	few	TRBJ1-1	.	CATSDSPGTEAFF	TGTGCCACCAGTGATTCCCCGGGCACTGAAGCTTTCTTT
TRBV29-1	few	TRBJ2-5	.	CSVLHPRLGVRETQYF	TGCAGCGTTCTCCATCCCAGACTAGGGGTACGGGAGACCCAGTACTTC
TRBV6-5	.	TRBJ1-3	TRBD1	CASSYHRDSLQTIYF	TGTGCCAGCAGTTACCACCGGGACAGCCTACAAACCATATATTTT
TRBV18	.	TRBJ2-7	TRBD2	CASSPVAGVGEQYF	TGTGCCAGCTCACCGGTAGCGGGAGTTGGGGAGCAGTACTTC
TRBV7-8	.	TRBJ2-1	TRBD1	CASSSGTLRDRVNEQFF	TGTGCCAGCAGTTCCGGTACCTTGCGGGACAGGGTGAATGAGCAGTTCTTC
TRBV3-1	few	TRBJ2-7	.	CASSQGTQNQYF	TGTGCCAGCAGCCAAGGGACTCAGAATCAGTACTTC
TRBV4-1	few	TRBJ2-3	.	CASSHATGDTQYF	TGCGCCAGCAGCCATGCCACCGGGGATACGCAGTATTTT
TRBV9	.	TRBJ1-5	.	CASSNSGRYNQPQHF	TGTGCCAGCAGCAATTCCGGACGGTACAATCAGCCCCAGCATTTT
TRBV7-2	few	TRBJ2-5	TRBD1	CASSIRGRETQYF	TGTGCCAGCAGCATCAGGGGGCGGGAGACCCAGTACTTC
TRBV5-1	few	TRBJ2-7	TRBD1	CASSSRPGQGADEQYF	TGCGCCAGCAGTAGTAGGCCGGGACAGGGGGCCGACGAGCAGTACTTC
TRBV12-3/TRBV12-4	.	TRBJ2-2	.	CASKGNPANTGELFF	TGTGCCAGCAAAGGGAACCCCGCGAACACCGGGGAGCTGTTTTTT
TRBV7-2	many	TRBJ2-1	TRBD2	CASSLSSGIYNEQFF	TGTGCCAGCAGCTTAAGTAGCGGGATCTACAATGAGCAGTTCTTC
TRBV7-7	few	TRBJ2-1	TRBD2	CASSSNLAGVANEQFF	TGTGCCAGCAGCTCAAATCTAGCGGGAGTTGCAAATGAGCAGTTCTTC
TRBV20-1	.	TRBJ2-7	.	CSARGLPYEQYF	TGCAGTGCTAGAGGACTTCCCTACGAGCAGTACTTC